A selection of T cell receptor beta chains follows, all from one sample in a study of T cell changes during pregnancy in multiple sclerosis. Assay used: immunoSEQ multiplex PCR; TCRdb lists only in-frame clones, some missing. The sample lists 43,000 or so clones; roughly 88% were seen once. Input material: PBMCs (not recorded whether the cells were cultured). The receptor set was obtained from a female donor with multiple sclerosis, enrolled in a pregnancy study. The CDR3 runs from the conserved cysteine through the conserved F or W. D genes are given only for firm matches. Clone size appears in some rows only: once, few, many, or a class for an expanded clone.

>TRBJ2-4|NA|17|TRBV19|TRBD1
TGTGCCAGTAGTACCAGACTACAGGGGGCGAGCCTAAACATTCAGTACTTC
CASSTRLQGASLNIQYF
>TRBJ1-1|NA|13|TRBV5-1|NA
TGCGCCAGCCGGAAGAATCGTTACACTGAAGCTTTCTTT
CASRKNRYTEAFF
>TRBJ2-7|NA|16|TRBV11-2|TRBD2
TGTGCCAGCAGCCTGAGGCCGGGACTAGCCACCTACGAGCAGTACTTC
CASSLRPGLATYEQYF
>TRBJ1-2|once|12|TRBV10-3|NA
TGTGCCATCAGTGCCGGGGACTATGGCTACACCTTC
CAISAGDYGYTF
>TRBJ2-1|NA|17|TRBV11-2|NA
TGTGCCAGCAGCTTAGAAGATAGTACGGCATCCTACAATGAGCAGTTCTTC
CASSLEDSTASYNEQFF
>TRBJ1-3|NA|16|TRBV6-1|NA
TGTGCCAGCAGTGATAGGTGGGGAGGCACTGGAAACACCATATATTTT
CASSDRWGGTGNTIYF
>TRBJ1-2|few|14|TRBV29-1|NA
TGCAGCGTTGAAGACAGGATCACTAACTATGGCTACACCTTC
CSVEDRITNYGYTF
>TRBJ2-7|NA|16|TRBV28|NA
TGTGCCAGCAGGGGGGGGTCTGGACAGGGTATCTACGAGCAGTACTTC
CASRGGSGQGIYEQYF
>TRBJ2-5|NA|20|TRBV4-1|TRBD2
TGCGCCAGCAGCCAAGATCCGAGAACTAGCGGGAGTTGGGGGGGAGAGACCCAGTACTTC
CASSQDPRTSGSWGGETQYF
>TRBJ1-4|NA|13|TRBV19|NA
TGTGCCAGTATGGACAGTACCATTGAAAAACTGTTTTTT
CASMDSTIEKLFF
>TRBJ1-5|NA|15|TRBV7-2|NA
TGTGCCAGCAGCTTAGATTCGTTAGGCAATCAGCCCCAGCATTTT
CASSLDSLGNQPQHF
>TRBJ2-5|NA|14|TRBV30|NA
TGTGCCTGGAGTGTTTGGGGGGAACAAGAGACCCAGTACTTC
CAWSVWGEQETQYF
>TRBJ2-3|few|15|TRBV4-3|NA
TGCGCCAGCAGCCAAGGTCTAGGGGACCCAGATACGCAGTATTTT
CASSQGLGDPDTQYF
>TRBJ2-4|NA|16|TRBV18|TRBD2
TGTGCCAGCTCACCACCGTTAGCGGGAGTTGTAAACATTCAGTACTTC
CASSPPLAGVVNIQYF
>TRBJ1-1|NA|12|TRBV28|NA
TGTGCCAGCAGTTTTCAGAACACTGAAGCTTTCTTT
CASSFQNTEAFF
>TRBJ2-1|NA|13|TRBV6-1|NA
TGTGCCAGCAGTCTAGCGCCTTACAATGAGCAGTTCTTC
CASSLAPYNEQFF
>TRBJ1-5|NA|15|TRBV9|TRBD1
TGTGCCAGCAGCTTACAAGGGACAGTTACCAAGCCCCAGCATTTT
CASSLQGTVTKPQHF
>TRBJ2-2|NA|15|TRBV6-1|NA
TGTGCCATCCAGCCTTTGACGGGGGATCCCGGGGAGCTGTTTTTT
CAIQPLTGDPGELFF
>TRBJ1-2|NA|16|TRBV4-1|TRBD1
TGCGCCAGCAGCCAATTTTCAGGGGGCGCAGCCTATGGCTACACCTTC
CASSQFSGGAAYGYTF
>TRBJ2-1|NA|18|TRBV19|TRBD2
TGTGCCAGTAGTATATTCCCCCCCTCTAGCGGAGCGTACAATGAGCAGTTCTTC
CASSIFPPSSGAYNEQFF
>TRBJ2-1|NA|14|TRBV9|NA
TGTGCCAGCAGCGTAGCAACGGTTAACAATGAGCAGTTCTTC
CASSVATVNNEQFF
>TRBJ2-1|once|20|TRBV27|TRBD1
TGTGCCAGCAGTTTTTGGGCCCCGAGCCGACAGGGGGCCTCCTACAATGAGCAGTTCTTC
CASSFWAPSRQGASYNEQFF
>TRBJ1-3|NA|14|TRBV30|NA
TGTGCCTGGGTGGACAGATGGACTGGAAACACCATATATTTT
CAWVDRWTGNTIYF
>TRBJ2-3|NA|15|TRBV18|TRBD2
TGTGCCAGCTCACCCCTGGGGGGGGGCACAGATACGCAGTATTTT
CASSPLGGGTDTQYF
>TRBJ2-5|once|15|TRBV7-9|NA
TGTGCCAGCAGCTTAGCGCTTGGAGGGGCCGAGACCCAGTACTTC
CASSLALGGAETQYF
>TRBJ2-2|NA|11|TRBV20-1|NA
TGCAGTGCTGGACGAACCGGGGAGCTGTTTTTT
CSAGRTGELFF
>TRBJ1-1|NA|16|TRBV7-9|NA
TGTGCCAGCAGCTTAGAAGGGATGGCTGTGAACACTGAAGCTTTCTTT
CASSLEGMAVNTEAFF
>TRBJ2-7|NA|14|TRBV6-1|TRBD1
TGTGCCAGCAGGGCGGAGACAGGGATCGGCGAGCAGTACTTC
CASRAETGIGEQYF
>TRBJ2-5|NA|15|TRBV25-1|TRBD2
TGTGCCAGCAGAGTCCCGGGACTAGCGGGAGAGACCCAGTACTTC
CASRVPGLAGETQYF
>TRBJ2-7|few|13|TRBV6-5|NA
TGTGCCAGCAGCTACTCCGGGATCTACGAGCAGTACTTC
CASSYSGIYEQYF
>TRBJ2-5|NA|11|TRBV7-9|NA
TGTGCCAGCAGCCCCGGGTTAGCGAGGTACTTC
CASSPGLARYF
>TRBJ1-1|NA|12|TRBV6-6|TRBD1
TGTGCCAGCAGCCGACAGGGGACTGAAGCTTTCTTT
CASSRQGTEAFF
>TRBJ1-5|NA|14|TRBV2|TRBD1
TGTGCCAGCACCCGGGACAGCTCATGGCAGCCCCAGCATTTT
CASTRDSSWQPQHF
>TRBJ2-5|NA|16|TRBV25-1|TRBD1
TGTGCCAGCAGTGCCCCGGGACAGGGGTTGGAAGAGACCCAGTACTTC
CASSAPGQGLEETQYF
>TRBJ2-7|NA|15|TRBV6-5|TRBD2
TGTGCCAGCAGTCCCCAATCTAGCGGGCGCTACGAGCAGTACTTC
CASSPQSSGRYEQYF
>TRBJ1-4|NA|15|TRBV6-6|NA
TGTGCCAGCAGTTACACCAGGGTTGGAGAGGAAAAACTGTTTTTT
CASSYTRVGEEKLFF
>TRBJ1-4|NA|13|TRBV30|NA
TGTGCCTGGAGTGGTACAGTTAATGAAAAACTGTTTTTT
CAWSGTVNEKLFF
>TRBJ2-5|NA|14|TRBV14|NA
TGTGCCAGCAGCTTCAGGATGTACCAAGAGACCCAGTACTTC
CASSFRMYQETQYF
>TRBJ2-1|NA|16|TRBV30|TRBD2
TGTGCCTGGAGTCGAATAGCGGGAGGGGTGGACAATGAGCAGTTCTTC
CAWSRIAGGVDNEQFF
>TRBJ2-2|NA|16|TRBV5-1|TRBD2
TGCGCCAGCACTGATAGCGGGAGTTATTATCACGGGGAGCTGTTTTTT
CASTDSGSYYHGELFF
>TRBJ1-4|NA|16|TRBV27|NA
TGTGCCAGCAGTTTCCGCTCGGACGGGTCTAATGAAAAACTGTTTTTT
CASSFRSDGSNEKLFF